The 14 T cell receptor beta chains below come from one sample, sequenced in a study of T cell responses to AZD1222 COVID-19 vaccine. TCRdb keeps only in-frame clones here, not all; method: immunoSEQ multiplex PCR. The table shows roughly 140,000 clones, with around nine tenths occurring only once. The sequencing here drew on peripheral blood, taken on day 0 of AZD1222 vaccination. These receptors all stem from an adult in good health.

The V and J genes are TRBV5-5 and TRBJ2-7, with a weak D call TRBD2 (5 bases). CDR3 length equals 12 residues. Germline V gene lookup returns CDR1 SGHKS and CDR2 YYEKEE (reference sequence). Trimming stripped 8 bases from V and 4 bases from J, with 13 bases between. CDR3 nucleotide sequence: TGTGCCAGTGGGGAGCGTGGGTACGAGCAGTACTTC. Its protein product is CASGERGYEQYF.

This clone was recorded only once. V is TRBV18 and J is TRBJ1-1; 10 bases are shared with TRBD1. The CDR3 length is 14 residues. Germline V gene sequence: CDR1 KGHSH, CDR2 LQKENI. V was pared by 4 bases and J by 10 bases, with 9 bases of the junction left unmatched. Here the CDR3 reads CASSHRDRGPLAFF. CDR3 sequence (DNA): TGTGCCAGCTCACACCGGGACAGGGGACCTCTAGCTTTCTTT.

CDR3 bases: TGTGCCAGCACTCTAGGGGGTGAGCAGTTCTTC. Translating gives CASTLGGEQFF. The chain is built from TRBV7-9 and TRBJ2-1, with a weak D call TRBD1 (6 bases). This CDR3 spans 11 amino acids. Trimming took 7 bases from V and 9 from J, leaving 10 bases between them. Germline values: CDR1 SEHNR, CDR2 FQNEAQ (reference sequence).

This clone was recorded once. The CDR3 coding sequence is TGTGCCAGCAGTTCCGGGACTGGGGCCAACGTCCTGACTTTC. This translates into CASSSGTGANVLTF. V is TRBV6-4 and J is TRBJ2-6; TRBD2 is a possible D gene (5 bases). CDR3 length: 14 amino acids. The V gene lost 5 bases and the J gene lost 2 bases, with 7 bases spanning the gap. Per the germline V gene, CDR1 is MRHNA and CDR2 is SNTAGT.

The chain uses TRBV27 and TRBJ2-3; a weak D match, TRBD1 (6 bases). V lost 4 bases, J lost 0 bases, and 17 bases lay in between. Per germline, CDR1 MNHEY and CDR2 SMNVEV (reference sequence). The CDR3 sequence is 17 residues long. The CDR3 DNA reads TGTGCCAGCAGTTCCCTCGTTGGGCAGGGGAGCACAGATACGCAGTATTTT. It translates to CASSSLVGQGSTDTQYF.

The chain combines TRBV9 with TRBJ2-2, with 13 bases that match TRBD2. Unmatched junction bases numbered 15, after V lost 0 bases and J lost 10 bases. Germline CDR1 reads SGDLS; CDR2 reads YYNGEE. The CDR3 runs 19 residues. As DNA, the CDR3 is TGTGCCAGCAGCGTAGAGGGCGGAGTGAGGACTAGCGGGAGAGAGGAGCTGTTTTTT. Translated, it gives CASSVEGGVRTSGREELFF.

In this sample, this clone turned up once. This rearrangement joins TRBV6-2 or TRBV6-3 to TRBJ2-5; D unclear. Trimming cost V 5 bases and J 5 bases, with 9 bases left between them. The CDR3 is 12 residues long. Germline assignment: CDR1 MNHEY and CDR2 SVGEGT. CDR3 in amino acids: CASSDPVETQYF. The CDR3 nucleotides are TGTGCCAGCAGTGACCCGGTGGAGACCCAGTACTTC.

This clone was found once. In DNA, the CDR3 is TGTGCCAGCTCACAGGGAAACACCATATATTTT. Its translation: CASSQGNTIYF. The chain has TRBV2 and TRBJ1-3, with unresolved D. CDR1 is SNHLY, CDR2 FYNNEI, per germline. Deletions cut 8 bases from V and 4 bases from J, with 6 bases between. CDR3 size: 11 residues. Filled out from reference TRBV2 and TRBJ1-3, the complete variable domain reads EPEVTQTPSHQVTQMGQEVILRCVPISNHLYFYWYRQILGQKVEFLVSFYNNEISEKSEIFDDQFSVERPDGSNFTLKIRSTKLEDSAMYFCASSQGNTIYFGEGSWLTVV.

The chain recombines TRBV28 with TRBJ2-7, with D possibly TRBD2 on 6 matching bases. The germline V and J ends were trimmed by 4 bases and 3 bases, with 31 bases remaining between them. Germline V gene data show CDR1 as MDHEN and CDR2 as SYDVKM. CDR3 length equals 20 residues. The CDR3 bases are TGTGCCAGCAGTTCGGCAGGGAGAACGCTACGGGAGATTTCACGCTACGAGCAGTACTTC. This gives the protein CASSSAGRTLREISRYEQYF.

V gene TRBV7-8 combines with J gene TRBJ1-5; D may be TRBD1 (6 bases). The CDR3 has 17 amino acids. Germline V gives CDR1 SGHVS, CDR2 FQNEAQ. V dropped 5 bases and J dropped 5 bases, with 22 bases sitting between them. The CDR3, as DNA: TGTGCCAGCAGCAAAACGGGGGGGACACTCGGATATCAGCCCCAGCATTTT. This encodes CASSKTGGTLGYQPQHF.

The chain couples TRBV7-3 to TRBJ2-5, with TRBD2 identical over 9 bases. The length of the CDR3 is 15 residues. Germline trimming cut 5 bases from V and 5 bases from J; bases unmatched to any gene: 9. CDR1 is SGHTA and CDR2 is FQGTGA in the germline V gene. The CDR3 DNA follows: TGTGCCAGCAGCCCAAGTGGACTAGCGACTGAGACCCAGTACTTC. It yields the protein CASSPSGLATETQYF.

The V gene is TRBV4-2, the J gene TRBJ1-2; 7 bases map to TRBD1. CDR3 size: 15 residues. CDR1 and CDR2 from the germline V gene are LGHNA and YNFKEQ. The V segment lost 3 bases and the J segment 4 bases; nucleotides outside the gene matches: 8. DNA for the CDR3: TGTGCCAGCAGCCAGATCCGACAGGGTATCTATGGCTACACCTTC. Residues: CASSQIRQGIYGYTF.

This clone has only one observation. The chain has TRBV18 and TRBJ2-5; 12 bases map to TRBD1. V shed 3 bases and J 5 bases; nucleotides not matched to a gene: 4. The V gene's germline CDR1 is KGHSH and CDR2 LQKENI. The CDR3 contains 15 residues. The CDR3: CASSPMGQGAETQYF. CDR3 sequence (DNA): TGTGCCAGCTCACCGATGGGACAGGGGGCGGAGACCCAGTACTTC.

The J gene is TRBJ2-7, the V gene TRBV13; no definite D call. CDR3 length equals 11 residues. Trimming pared 5 bases from V and 3 bases from J, leaving 5 bases between. Germline assignment: CDR1 PRHDT and CDR2 FYEKMQ (reference sequence). CDR3 loop: CASSPRYEQYF. Here the CDR3 DNA reads TGTGCCAGCAGCCCGCGCTACGAGCAGTACTTC.